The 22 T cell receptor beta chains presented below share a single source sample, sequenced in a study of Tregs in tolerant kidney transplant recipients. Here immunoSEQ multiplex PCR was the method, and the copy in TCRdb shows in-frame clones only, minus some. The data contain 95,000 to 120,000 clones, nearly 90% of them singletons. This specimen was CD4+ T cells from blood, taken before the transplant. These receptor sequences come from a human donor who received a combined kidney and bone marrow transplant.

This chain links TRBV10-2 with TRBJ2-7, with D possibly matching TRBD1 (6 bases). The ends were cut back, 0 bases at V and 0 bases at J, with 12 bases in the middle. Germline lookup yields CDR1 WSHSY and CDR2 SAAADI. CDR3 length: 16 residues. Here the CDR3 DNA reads TGCGCCAGCAGTGAGTCGGGATGGGGGCGCTCCTACGAGCAGTACTTC. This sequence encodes CASSESGWGRSYEQYF.

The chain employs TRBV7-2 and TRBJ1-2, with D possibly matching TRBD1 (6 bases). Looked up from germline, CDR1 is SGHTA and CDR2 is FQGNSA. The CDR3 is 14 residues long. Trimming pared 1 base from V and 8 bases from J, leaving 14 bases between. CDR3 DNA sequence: TGTGCCAGCAGCTTAGGCGGGGGCGCGCGGGGCTACACCTTC. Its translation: CASSLGGGARGYTF.

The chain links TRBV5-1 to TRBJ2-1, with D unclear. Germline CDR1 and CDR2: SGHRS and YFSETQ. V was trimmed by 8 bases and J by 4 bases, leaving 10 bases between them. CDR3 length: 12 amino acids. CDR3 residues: CARKPLYNEQFF. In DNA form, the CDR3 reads TGCGCCAGGAAGCCACTTTACAATGAGCAGTTCTTC.

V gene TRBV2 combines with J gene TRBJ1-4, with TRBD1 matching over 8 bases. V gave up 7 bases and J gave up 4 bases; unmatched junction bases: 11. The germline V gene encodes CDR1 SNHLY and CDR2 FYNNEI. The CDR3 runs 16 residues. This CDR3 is CASKFTRGQSNEKLFF. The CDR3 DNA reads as TGTGCCAGCAAGTTCACCAGGGGGCAGAGTAATGAAAAACTGTTTTTT.

In nucleotides, the CDR3 is TGCGCCAGCAGCGCAGGGGGGAAGAACACTGAAGCTTTCTTT. Translating it yields CASSAGGKNTEAFF. The genes are TRBV5-1 and TRBJ1-1; TRBD1 matches at 7 bases. Germline-derived CDR1 and CDR2 are SGHRS and YFSETQ. CDR3 length: 14 residues. The junction had 4 bases not matched to a gene; V was cut back by 4 bases and J by 1 base.

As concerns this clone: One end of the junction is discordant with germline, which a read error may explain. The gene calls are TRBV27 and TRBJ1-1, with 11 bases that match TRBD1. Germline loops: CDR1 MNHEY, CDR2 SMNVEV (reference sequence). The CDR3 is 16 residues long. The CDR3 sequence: CASSLSPGTGGREAFF. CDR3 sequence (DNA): TGTGCCAGCAGTCTATCTCCCGGGACAGGGGGTCGGGAAGCTTTCTTT.

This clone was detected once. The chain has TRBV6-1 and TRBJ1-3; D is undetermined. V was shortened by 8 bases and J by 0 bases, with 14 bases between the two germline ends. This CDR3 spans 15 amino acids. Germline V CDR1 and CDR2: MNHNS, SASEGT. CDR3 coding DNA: TGTGCCAGCCACCGGTCGGCGGTCTCTGGAAACACCATATATTTT. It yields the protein CASHRSAVSGNTIYF.

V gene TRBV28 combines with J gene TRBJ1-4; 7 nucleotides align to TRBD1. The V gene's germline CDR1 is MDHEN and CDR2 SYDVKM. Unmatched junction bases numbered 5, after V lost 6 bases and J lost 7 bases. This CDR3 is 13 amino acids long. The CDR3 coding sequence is TGTGCCAGCAGCGAGGGGGCGCGTGAAAAACTGTTTTTT. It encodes CASSEGAREKLFF.

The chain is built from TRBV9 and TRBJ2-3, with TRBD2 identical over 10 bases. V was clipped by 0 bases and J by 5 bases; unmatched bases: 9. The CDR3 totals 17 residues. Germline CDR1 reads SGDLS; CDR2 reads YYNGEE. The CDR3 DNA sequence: TGTGCCAGCAGCGTAGCTCATTCCGGGACTAGCGTAGATACGCAGTATTTT. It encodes CASSVAHSGTSVDTQYF.

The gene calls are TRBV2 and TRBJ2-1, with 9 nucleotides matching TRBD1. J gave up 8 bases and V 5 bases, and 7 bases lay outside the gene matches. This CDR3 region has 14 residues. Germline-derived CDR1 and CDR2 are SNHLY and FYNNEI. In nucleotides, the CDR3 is TGTGCCAGCAGTACAGGGGGCTTTAGTGATGAGCAGTTCTTC. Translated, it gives CASSTGGFSDEQFF.

CDR3 DNA: TGTGCCAGCAGCTTAGGGGACAGAACCTGGAACGAAGCTTTCTTT. It is translated as CASSLGDRTWNEAFF. V gene TRBV11-2 combines with J gene TRBJ1-1, with TRBD1 matching over 7 bases. The V and J ends lost 1 base and 8 bases, in that order; junction bases with no gene match: 10. CDR3 length: 15 residues. The germline gives CDR1 SGHAT, CDR2 FQNNGV.

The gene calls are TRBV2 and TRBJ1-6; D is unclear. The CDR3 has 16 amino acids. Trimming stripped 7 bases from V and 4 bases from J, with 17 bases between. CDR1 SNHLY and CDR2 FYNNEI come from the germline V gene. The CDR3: CASTSTPGLYNSPLHF. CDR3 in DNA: TGTGCCAGCACCTCTACGCCGGGTCTTTATAATTCACCCCTCCACTTT.

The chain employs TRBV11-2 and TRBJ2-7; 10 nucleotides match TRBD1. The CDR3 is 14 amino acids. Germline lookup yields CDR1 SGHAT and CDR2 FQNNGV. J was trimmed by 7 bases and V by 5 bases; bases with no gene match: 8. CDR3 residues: CASSLDRGLREQYF. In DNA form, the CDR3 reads TGTGCCAGCAGCCTCGACAGGGGGCTGCGGGAGCAGTACTTC.

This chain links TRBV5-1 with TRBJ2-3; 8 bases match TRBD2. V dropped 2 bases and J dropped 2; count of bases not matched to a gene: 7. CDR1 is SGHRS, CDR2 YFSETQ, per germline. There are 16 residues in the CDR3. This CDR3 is CASSFERGPPTDTQYF. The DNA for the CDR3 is TGCGCCAGCAGCTTCGAGCGGGGGCCCCCCACAGATACGCAGTATTTT.

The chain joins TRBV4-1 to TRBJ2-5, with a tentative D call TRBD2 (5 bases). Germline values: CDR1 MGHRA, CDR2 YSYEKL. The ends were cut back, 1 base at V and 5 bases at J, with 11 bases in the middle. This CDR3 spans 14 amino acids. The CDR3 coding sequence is TGCGCCAGCAGCCAAGTTTCGGGGAAGGAGACCCAGTACTTC. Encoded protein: CASSQVSGKETQYF.

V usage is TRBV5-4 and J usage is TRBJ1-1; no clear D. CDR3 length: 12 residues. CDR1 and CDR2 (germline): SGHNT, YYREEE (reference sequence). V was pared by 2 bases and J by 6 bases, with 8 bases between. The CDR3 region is CASSFFGAEAFF. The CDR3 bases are TGTGCCAGCAGCTTTTTCGGGGCTGAAGCTTTCTTT.

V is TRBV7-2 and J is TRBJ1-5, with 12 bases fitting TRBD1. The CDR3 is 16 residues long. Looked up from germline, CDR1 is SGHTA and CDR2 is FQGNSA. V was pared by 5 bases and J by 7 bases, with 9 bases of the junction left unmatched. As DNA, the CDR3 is TGTGCCAGCAGCCCTGTAAGGGACAGGGGGCGGCAGCCCCAGCATTTT. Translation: CASSPVRDRGRQPQHF.

Here the CDR3 reads CASSPQQGSTDTQYF. Here the CDR3 DNA reads TGTGCCAGCTCACCACAACAGGGAAGCACAGATACGCAGTATTTT. The V gene is TRBV18, the J gene TRBJ2-3; maybe TRBD1 (6 bases). CDR1 and CDR2 from the germline V gene are KGHSH and LQKENI. The CDR3 spans 15 residues. V lost 1 base, J lost 0 bases, and 8 bases lay in between. The variable domain in full, with the rest retrieved from reference TRBV18 and TRBJ2-3, is NAGVMQNPRHLVRRRGQEARLRCSPMKGHSHVYWYRQLPEEGLKFMVYLQKENIIDESGMPKERFSAEFPKEGPSILRIQQVVRGDSAAYFCASSPQQGSTDTQYFGPGTRLTVL.

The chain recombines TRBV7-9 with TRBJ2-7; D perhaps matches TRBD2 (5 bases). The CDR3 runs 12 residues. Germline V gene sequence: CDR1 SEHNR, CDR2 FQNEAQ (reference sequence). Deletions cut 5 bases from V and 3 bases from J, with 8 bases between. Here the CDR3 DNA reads TGTGCCAGCAGCGCCCGGGACTACGAGCAGTACTTC. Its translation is CASSARDYEQYF.

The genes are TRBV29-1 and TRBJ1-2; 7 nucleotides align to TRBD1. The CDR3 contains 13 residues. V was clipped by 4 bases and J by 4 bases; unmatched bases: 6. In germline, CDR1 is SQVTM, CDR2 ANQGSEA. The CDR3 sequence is CSVGGRQGYGYTF. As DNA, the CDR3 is TGCAGCGTTGGCGGCAGACAGGGCTATGGCTACACCTTC.

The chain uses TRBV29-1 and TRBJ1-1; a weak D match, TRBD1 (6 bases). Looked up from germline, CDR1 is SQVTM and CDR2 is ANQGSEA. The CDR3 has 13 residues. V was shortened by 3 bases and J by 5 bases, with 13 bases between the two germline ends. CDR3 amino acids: CSVEGGGRTEAFF. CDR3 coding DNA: TGCAGCGTTGAGGGAGGGGGAAGGACTGAAGCTTTCTTT.

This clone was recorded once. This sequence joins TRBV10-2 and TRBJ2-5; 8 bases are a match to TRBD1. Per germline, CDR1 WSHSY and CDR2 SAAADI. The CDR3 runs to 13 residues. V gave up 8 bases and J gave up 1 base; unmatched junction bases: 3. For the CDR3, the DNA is TGCGCCAGCGGGGACAGGCGCCAAGAGACCCAGTACTTC. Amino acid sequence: CASGDRRQETQYF.